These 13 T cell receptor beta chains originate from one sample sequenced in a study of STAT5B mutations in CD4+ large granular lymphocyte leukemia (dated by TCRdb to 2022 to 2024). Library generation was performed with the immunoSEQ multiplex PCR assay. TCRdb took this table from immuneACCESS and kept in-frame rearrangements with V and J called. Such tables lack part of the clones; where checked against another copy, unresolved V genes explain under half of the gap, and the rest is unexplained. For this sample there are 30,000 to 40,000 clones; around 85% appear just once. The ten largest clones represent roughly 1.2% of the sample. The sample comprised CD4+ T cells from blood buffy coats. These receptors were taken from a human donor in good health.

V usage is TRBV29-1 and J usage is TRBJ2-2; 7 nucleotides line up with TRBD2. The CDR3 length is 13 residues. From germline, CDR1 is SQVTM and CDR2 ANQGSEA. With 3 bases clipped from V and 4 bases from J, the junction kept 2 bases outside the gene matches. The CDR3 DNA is TGCAGCGTTGACGGGGGGTTCACCGGGGAGCTGTTTTTT. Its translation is CSVDGGFTGELFF.

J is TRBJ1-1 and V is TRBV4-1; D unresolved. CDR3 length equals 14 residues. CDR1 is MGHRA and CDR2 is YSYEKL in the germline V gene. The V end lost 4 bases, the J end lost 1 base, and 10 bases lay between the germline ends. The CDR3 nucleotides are TGCGCCAGCAGCCGATTCGACGGGAACACTGAAGCTTTCTTT. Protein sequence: CASSRFDGNTEAFF.

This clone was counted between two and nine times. The CDR3 loop is CASRTLDSSLKQYF. In DNA, the CDR3 is TGTGCCAGCAGAACTCTGGACAGTTCTCTGAAGCAGTACTTC. The chain has TRBV6-6 and TRBJ2-7; TRBD1 is a possible D gene (6 bases). The CDR3 runs to 14 residues. V was shortened by 6 bases and J by 8 bases, with 20 bases between the two germline ends. CDR1 and CDR2 (germline): MNHNY, SVGAGI (reference sequence).

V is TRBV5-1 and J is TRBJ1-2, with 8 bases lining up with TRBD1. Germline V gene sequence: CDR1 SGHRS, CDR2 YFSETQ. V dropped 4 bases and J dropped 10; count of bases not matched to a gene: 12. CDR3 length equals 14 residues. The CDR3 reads CASSPGQGVWDYTF. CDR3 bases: TGCGCCAGCAGCCCCGGACAGGGCGTTTGGGACTACACCTTC.

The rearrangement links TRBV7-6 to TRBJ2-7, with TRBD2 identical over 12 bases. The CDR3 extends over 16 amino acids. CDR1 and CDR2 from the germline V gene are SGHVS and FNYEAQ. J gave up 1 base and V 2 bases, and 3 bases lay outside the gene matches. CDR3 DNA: TGTGCCAGCAGCTTACTAGCGGGGGGGCCATCCTACGAGCAGTACTTC. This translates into CASSLLAGGPSYEQYF.

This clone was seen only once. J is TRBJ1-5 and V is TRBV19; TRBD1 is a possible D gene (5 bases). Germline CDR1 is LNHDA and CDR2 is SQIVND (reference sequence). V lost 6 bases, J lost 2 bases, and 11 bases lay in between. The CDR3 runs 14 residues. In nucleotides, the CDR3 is TGTGCCAGTAGGGGACCGGGGGGCAATCAGCCCCAGCATTTT. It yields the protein CASRGPGGNQPQHF.

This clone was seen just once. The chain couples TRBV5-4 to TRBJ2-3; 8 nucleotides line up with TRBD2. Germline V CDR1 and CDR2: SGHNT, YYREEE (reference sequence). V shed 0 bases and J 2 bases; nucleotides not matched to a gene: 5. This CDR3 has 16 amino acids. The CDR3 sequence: CASSLAVSGVTDTQYF. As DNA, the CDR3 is TGTGCCAGCAGCTTGGCGGTTAGCGGGGTCACAGATACGCAGTATTTT. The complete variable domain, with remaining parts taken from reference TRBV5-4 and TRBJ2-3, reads ETGVTQSPTHLIKTRGQQVTLRCSSQSGHNTVSWYQQALGQGPQFIFQYYREEENGRGNFPPRFSGLQFPNYSSELNVNALELDDSALYLCASSLAVSGVTDTQYFGPGTRLTVL.

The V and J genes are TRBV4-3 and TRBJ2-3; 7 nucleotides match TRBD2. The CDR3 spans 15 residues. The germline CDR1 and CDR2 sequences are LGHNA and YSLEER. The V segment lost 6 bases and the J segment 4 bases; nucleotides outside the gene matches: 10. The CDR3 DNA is TGCGCCAGCAGTCCCTTTGGGAGGGGCCCAGATACGCAGTATTTT. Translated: CASSPFGRGPDTQYF.

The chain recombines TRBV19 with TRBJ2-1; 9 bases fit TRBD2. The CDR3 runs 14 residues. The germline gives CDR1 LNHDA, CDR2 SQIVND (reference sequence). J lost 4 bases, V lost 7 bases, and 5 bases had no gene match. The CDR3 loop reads CASNSGRLYNEQFF. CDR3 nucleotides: TGTGCCAGTAACAGCGGGAGGCTGTACAATGAGCAGTTCTTC.

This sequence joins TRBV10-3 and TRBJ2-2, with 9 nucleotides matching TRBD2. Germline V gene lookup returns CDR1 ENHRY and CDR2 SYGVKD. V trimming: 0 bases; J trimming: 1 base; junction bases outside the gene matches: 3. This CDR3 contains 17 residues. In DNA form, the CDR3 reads TGTGCCATCAGTGAGTCGCCTAGCGGGGAGAACACCGGGGAGCTGTTTTTT. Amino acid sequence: CAISESPSGENTGELFF.

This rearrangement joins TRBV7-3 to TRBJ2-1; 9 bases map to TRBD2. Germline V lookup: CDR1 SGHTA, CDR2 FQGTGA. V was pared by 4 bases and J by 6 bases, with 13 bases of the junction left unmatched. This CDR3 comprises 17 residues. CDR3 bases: TGTGCCAGCAGCTCAGGCGGGAGGGGGCCACCTGGCAATGAGCAGTTCTTC. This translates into CASSSGGRGPPGNEQFF.

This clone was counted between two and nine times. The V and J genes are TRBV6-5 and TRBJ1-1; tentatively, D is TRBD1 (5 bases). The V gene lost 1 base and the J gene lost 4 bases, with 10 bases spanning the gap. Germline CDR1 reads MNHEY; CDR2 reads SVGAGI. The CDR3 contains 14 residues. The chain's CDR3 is CASSYFRVGTEAFF. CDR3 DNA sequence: TGTGCCAGCAGTTACTTCAGGGTGGGCACTGAAGCTTTCTTT.

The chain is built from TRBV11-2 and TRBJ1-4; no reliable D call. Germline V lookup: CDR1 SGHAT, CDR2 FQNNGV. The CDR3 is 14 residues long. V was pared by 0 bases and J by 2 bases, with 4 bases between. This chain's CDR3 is CASSLDSTNEKLFF. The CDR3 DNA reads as TGTGCCAGCAGCTTAGACAGTACTAATGAAAAACTGTTTTTT.